This is a list of T cell receptor beta chains from one sample in a study of PD-L1 blockade in urothelial cancer. Generated by immunoSEQ multiplex PCR, the TCRdb table keeps only in-frame clones and is missing some. The top ten hold 4.5% to 6% of the sample, which has tens of thousands of clones, roughly 79% seen once. Sequencing was performed on PBMCs, taken around atezolizumab (anti-PD-L1) treatment. The receptors here all came from a man aged 70 or older with urothelial cancer. Both conserved end residues are part of each CDR3. The D gene is left open where the match is weak. Rows may omit the clone size; those that give it use once, few, many or a size class.

cdr3_length	j_call	clone_size	d_call	v_call	cdr3_nt	cdr3_aa
13	TRBJ2-3	NA	TRBD2	TRBV19	TGTGCCAGCGCGGGGGGGGAGGCAGATACGCAGTATTTT	CASAGGEADTQYF
15	TRBJ2-2	NA	TRBD2	TRBV5-4	TGTGCCAGCAGCTCCCGACTAGCGGGGACCGGGGAGCTGTTTTTT	CASSSRLAGTGELFF
13	TRBJ2-1	NA	TRBD1	TRBV7-3	TGTGCCAGCAGCCCAACGACAGGGGATGAGCAGTTCTTC	CASSPTTGDEQFF
14	TRBJ1-1	NA	NA	TRBV5-1	TGCGCCAGCAGCCGAGGGGAGGGGGGAACTGAAGCTTTCTTT	CASSRGEGGTEAFF
15	TRBJ1-1	NA	TRBD1	TRBV18	TGTGCCAGCTCGCTCCGGGACAGGGGAAACACTGAAGCTTTCTTT	CASSLRDRGNTEAFF
18	TRBJ2-2	NA	TRBD2	TRBV5-1	TGCGCCAGCAGCTTTTCTAGCGGGGGGCTCCCGAACACCGGGGAGCTGTTTTTT	CASSFSSGGLPNTGELFF
15	TRBJ2-5	NA	NA	TRBV4-3	TGCGCCAGCAGCCAAGAGTTCAGGGTCCAAGAGACCCAGTACTTC	CASSQEFRVQETQYF
14	TRBJ2-1	NA	NA	TRBV5-1	TGCGCCAGCAGCCCGGACAGCCTAGACAATGAGCAGTTCTTC	CASSPDSLDNEQFF
16	TRBJ1-1	NA	NA	TRBV5-1	TGCGCCAGCAGCTTGGTTGTGGGTGGGGGGGGCACTGAAGCTTTCTTT	CASSLVVGGGGTEAFF
14	TRBJ2-7	NA	TRBD2	TRBV10-1	TGCGCCAGCGCGACTAGCGGGGGGTCCTACGAGCAGTACTTC	CASATSGGSYEQYF
18	TRBJ2-7	NA	TRBD2	TRBV11-2	TGTGCCAGCAGCTTACCGGGACTAGCGGGAGCGGCCGCCTACGAGCAGTACTTC	CASSLPGLAGAAAYEQYF
15	TRBJ2-7	NA	TRBD1	TRBV29-1	TGCAGCGTAGTACTTTCGACAGGGGGATCCTACGAGCAGTACTTC	CSVVLSTGGSYEQYF
15	TRBJ1-1	once	TRBD1	TRBV4-2	TGTGCCAGCAGCCAAGGACAGGGGGCATCTACTGAAGCTTTCTTT	CASSQGQGASTEAFF